This T cell receptor (beta chain) is drawn from a study of cytomegalovirus exposure and HLA in healthy donors. Overall study results and limits: Earlier findings revealed that most TCR beta V segments proved productive either about 87% or about 30% of the time. A later analysis linked a missense DCLRE1C variant to TCR beta V- and J-gene trimming.

V was pared by 1 base and J by 3 bases, with 0 bases of the junction left unmatched. Germline CDR1 is SGHTA and CDR2 is FQGNSA. The CDR3 loop spans 14 amino acids. Comment on this clone: What it binds is not known.

PCR used 60 Vbeta primers and 13 Jbeta primers. Produced via immunoSEQ multiplex PCR; TCRdb's table is partial and in-frame only. The data show some 120,000 clones, approximately 84% seen once. V is TRBV7-2 and J is TRBJ2-5; 9 nucleotides match TRBD2. Sequencing used PBMCs. The sequence was obtained from a middle-aged man in good health and CMV-seronegative. The CDR3 region has the DNA TGTGCCAGCAGCTTAGTAGCGGGGGAAGAGACCCAGTACTTC. Protein: CASSLVAGEETQYF. The whole variable domain, filled in from reference TRBV7-2 and TRBJ2-5, reads GAGVSQSPSNKVTEKGKDVELRCDPISGHTALYWYRQSLGQGLEFLIYFQGNSAPDKSGLPSDRFSAERTGGSVSTLTIQRTQQEDSAVYLCASSLVAGEETQYFGPGTRLLVL.